This is a list of T cell receptor beta chains from one sample in a study of CD8+ T cells in alopecia areata. The repertoire was sequenced with immunoSEQ multiplex PCR; TCRdb's copy has only in-frame clones and lacks some. The sample carries around 65,000 clones, 45% to 55% recorded once. The sample consisted of CD8+ T cells sorted from blood, taken at week 0. The receptors derive from a human donor with alopecia areata. Both conserved end residues are part of each CDR3. A D gene is named only where the DNA matches it firmly.

v_call: TRBV5-6; j_call: TRBJ2-1; d_call: -; cdr3_aa: CASSADGNEQFF
v_call: TRBV4-1; j_call: TRBJ2-5; d_call: TRBD2; cdr3_aa: CASSQTLSGIGRETQYF
v_call: TRBV4-1; j_call: TRBJ2-5; d_call: -; cdr3_aa: CASSQASQGRPRGETQYF
v_call: TRBV9; j_call: TRBJ1-1; d_call: -; cdr3_aa: CASSLRTSNTEAFF
v_call: TRBV11-3; j_call: TRBJ1-2; d_call: -; cdr3_aa: CASSPLGYYGYTF
v_call: TRBV29-1; j_call: TRBJ2-7; d_call: TRBD2; cdr3_aa: CSVRPGGAYEQYF
v_call: TRBV7-2; j_call: TRBJ1-5; d_call: -; cdr3_aa: CASSFREGDQPQHF
v_call: TRBV29-1; j_call: TRBJ2-6; d_call: -; cdr3_aa: CSALGRSGANVLTF
v_call: TRBV9; j_call: TRBJ2-4; d_call: TRBD2; cdr3_aa: CASSPWTSVEGSIQYF
v_call: TRBV7-9; j_call: TRBJ1-1; d_call: -; cdr3_aa: CASSLGGGTEAFF
v_call: TRBV27; j_call: TRBJ2-1; d_call: TRBD1; cdr3_aa: CASSPGTGGVNEQFF
v_call: TRBV7-3; j_call: TRBJ2-1; d_call: -; cdr3_aa: CASSLDSYNEQFF
v_call: TRBV11-1; j_call: TRBJ2-7; d_call: -; cdr3_aa: CASSGGLRGDYYEQYF
v_call: TRBV12-5; j_call: TRBJ2-1; d_call: TRBD2; cdr3_aa: CASGLSLAGGTYNEQFF
v_call: TRBV29-1; j_call: TRBJ1-2; d_call: -; cdr3_aa: CSVDYLGAVYYGYTF
v_call: TRBV19; j_call: TRBJ2-4; d_call: TRBD1; cdr3_aa: CASSTPWDRGGKNIQYF
v_call: TRBV13; j_call: TRBJ1-5; d_call: -; cdr3_aa: CASSSRSQGQPQHF
v_call: TRBV7-9; j_call: TRBJ1-1; d_call: -; cdr3_aa: CASSSTTGTEAFF
v_call: TRBV30; j_call: TRBJ1-2; d_call: -; cdr3_aa: CAWRAALGAYTF
v_call: TRBV27; j_call: TRBJ2-1; d_call: TRBD2; cdr3_aa: CASSYYSGTNEQFF
v_call: TRBV15; j_call: TRBJ2-7; d_call: TRBD1; cdr3_aa: CATSQGAFYEQYF
v_call: TRBV11-2; j_call: TRBJ2-1; d_call: TRBD2; cdr3_aa: CASSLRKGLAYNEQFF
v_call: TRBV7-8; j_call: TRBJ2-7; d_call: -; cdr3_aa: CASGADLTYEQYF
v_call: TRBV5-6; j_call: TRBJ2-7; d_call: TRBD1; cdr3_aa: CASSLNRGEQYF